This T cell receptor (beta chain) was identified in a study of T cell responses to AZD1222 COVID-19 vaccine. Study-wide results and limits: At 160-218 and 743-854, vaccine-associated CD4 TCRs were dominant, and they spanned spike.

The CDR3 sequence is 13 residues long. V trimming: 3 bases; J trimming: 6 bases; junction bases outside the gene matches: 4. Germline CDR1 reads SGHKS; CDR2 reads YYEKEE (reference sequence). Sequencing was performed with immunoSEQ multiplex PCR; in TCRdb, only in-frame clones are kept and a portion is missing. The sample has 120,000 to 150,000 clones; approximately 89% are singletons. Comments on this clone: The antigen is not known.

Source: peripheral blood, taken 28 days after the second AZD1222 dose. This chain links TRBV5-5 with TRBJ2-7, with TRBD1 matching over 9 bases. The TCR sequence derives from an adult who received the AZD1222 COVID-19 vaccine. DNA for the CDR3: TGTGCCAGCAGCTGGGGGACAGGGACCGAGCAGTACTTC. This codes for CASSWGTGTEQYF.